Included here is one T cell receptor beta chain sequence, with context. Source study methods: Reference gene primer amplification yielded estimated nucleated cell counts. Sequenced by immunoSEQ multiplex PCR; TCRdb stores in-frame clones only, minus some. For V, J and clone size, that table is used; D and trimming come from the DNA. The data show around 210,000 clones, approximately 85% seen once. This record belongs to a study of blood T cell repertoires in COVID-19. Study overall: Samples of COVID-19 (acute and convalescent) were obtained from the United States, Italy and Spain. PBMCs, B-cell-depleted T cells, or T cells provided the cDNA or gDNA that made up the material.

Seattle patient enrollment occurred during active infection, with longitudinal follow-up thereafter. The sequence was obtained from a man over 45 with COVID-19, enrolled during active disease. The sample consisted of peripheral blood.

CDR3 DNA: TGTGCCAGCAGCGTAGGTTTGGGGACATCGTACAATGAGCAGTTCTTC. Translation gives CASSVGLGTSYNEQFF. The chain joins TRBV9 to TRBJ2-1; D might be TRBD1 (6 bases). Per germline, CDR1 SGDLS and CDR2 YYNGEE. V lost 0 bases, J lost 4 bases, and 14 bases lay in between. This CDR3 region has 16 residues. Combining the CDR3 with reference TRBV9 and TRBJ2-1 gives the whole variable domain DSGVTQTPKHLITATGQRVTLRCSPRSGDLSVYWYQQSLDQGLQFLIQYYNGEERAKGNILERFSAQQFPDLHSELNLSSLELGDSALYFCASSVGLGTSYNEQFFGPGTRLTVL.